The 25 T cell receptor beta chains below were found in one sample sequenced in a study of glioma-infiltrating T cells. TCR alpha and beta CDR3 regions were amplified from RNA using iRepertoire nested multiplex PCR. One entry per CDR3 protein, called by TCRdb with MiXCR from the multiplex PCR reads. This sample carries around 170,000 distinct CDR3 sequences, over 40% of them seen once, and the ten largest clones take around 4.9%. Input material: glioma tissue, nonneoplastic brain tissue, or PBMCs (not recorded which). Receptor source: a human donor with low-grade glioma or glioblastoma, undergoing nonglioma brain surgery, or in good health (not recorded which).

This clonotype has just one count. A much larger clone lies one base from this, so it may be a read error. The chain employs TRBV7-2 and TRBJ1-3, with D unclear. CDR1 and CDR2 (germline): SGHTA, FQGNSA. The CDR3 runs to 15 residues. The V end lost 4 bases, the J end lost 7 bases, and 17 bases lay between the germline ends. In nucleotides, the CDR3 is TGTGCCAGCAGCTGGAAGACCGGGAGAGGGAACACCATATATTTT. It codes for CASSWKTGRGNTIYF.

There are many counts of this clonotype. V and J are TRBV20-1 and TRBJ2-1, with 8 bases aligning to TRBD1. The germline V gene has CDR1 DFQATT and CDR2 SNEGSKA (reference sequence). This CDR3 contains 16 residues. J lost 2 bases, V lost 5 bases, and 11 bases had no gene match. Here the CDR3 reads CSAENFRGQTYNEQFF. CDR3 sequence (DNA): TGCAGTGCTGAAAATTTCAGGGGGCAAACCTACAATGAGCAGTTCTTC.

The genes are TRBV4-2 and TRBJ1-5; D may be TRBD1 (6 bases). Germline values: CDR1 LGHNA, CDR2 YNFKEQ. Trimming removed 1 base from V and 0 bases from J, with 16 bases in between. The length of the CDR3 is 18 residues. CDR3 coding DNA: TGTGCCAGCAGCCAAGCCGGAGACAGGTTTAATAGCAATCAGCCCCAGCATTTT. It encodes CASSQAGDRFNSNQPQHF.

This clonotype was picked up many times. This chain's CDR3 is CSARHWETAGNTIYF. CDR3 bases: TGCAGTGCTAGACACTGGGAGACCGCTGGAAACACCATATATTTT. The chain joins TRBV20-1 to TRBJ1-3; D is undetermined. Germline V gene sequence: CDR1 DFQATT, CDR2 SNEGSKA (reference sequence). V was cut by 2 bases and J by 2 bases, with 13 bases left in between. CDR3 length: 15 amino acids.

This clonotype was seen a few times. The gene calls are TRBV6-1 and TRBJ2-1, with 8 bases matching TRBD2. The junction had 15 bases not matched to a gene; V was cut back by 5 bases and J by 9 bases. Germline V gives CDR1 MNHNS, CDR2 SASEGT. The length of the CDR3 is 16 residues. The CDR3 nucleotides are TGTGCCAGCAGTTTTGGCTTGAGCGGGAGTTTGGGTGAGCAGTTCTTC. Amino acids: CASSFGLSGSLGEQFF.

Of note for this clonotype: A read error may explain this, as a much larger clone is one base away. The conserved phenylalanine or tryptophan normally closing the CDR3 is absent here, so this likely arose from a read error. The chain's CDR3 is CASMPPTNEKLFL. CDR3 DNA: TGTGCCAGCATGCCCCCAACTAATGAAAAACTGTTTCTT. This rearrangement joins TRBV28 to TRBJ1-4; D is undetermined. The CDR3 has 13 residues. In germline, CDR1 is MDHEN, CDR2 SYDVKM. The V end was cut by 7 bases, the J end by 0 bases, with 6 bases between.

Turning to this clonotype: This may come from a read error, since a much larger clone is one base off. In DNA, the CDR3 is TGTGCCGGCAGTAAGGGGTATAGCACAGATACGCAGTATTTT. This translates into CAGSKGYSTDTQYF. This chain joins TRBV7-9 and TRBJ2-3, with TRBD1 as a possible D gene (5 bases). The CDR3 spans 14 residues. Germline assignment: CDR1 SEHNR and CDR2 FQNEAQ (reference sequence).

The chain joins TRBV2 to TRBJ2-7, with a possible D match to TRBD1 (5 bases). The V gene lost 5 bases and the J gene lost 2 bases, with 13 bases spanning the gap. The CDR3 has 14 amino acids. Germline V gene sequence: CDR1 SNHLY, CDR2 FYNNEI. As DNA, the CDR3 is TGTGCCAGCAGTACGAACAGGTACCCCTACGAGCAGTACTTC. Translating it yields CASSTNRYPYEQYF.

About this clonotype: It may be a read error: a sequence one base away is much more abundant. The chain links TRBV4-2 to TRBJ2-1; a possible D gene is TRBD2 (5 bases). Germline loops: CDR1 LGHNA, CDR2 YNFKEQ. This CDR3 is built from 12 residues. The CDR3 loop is CAGSQPRGEQFF. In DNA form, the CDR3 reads TGTGCCGGCAGCCAACCCCGCGGGGAGCAGTTCTTC.

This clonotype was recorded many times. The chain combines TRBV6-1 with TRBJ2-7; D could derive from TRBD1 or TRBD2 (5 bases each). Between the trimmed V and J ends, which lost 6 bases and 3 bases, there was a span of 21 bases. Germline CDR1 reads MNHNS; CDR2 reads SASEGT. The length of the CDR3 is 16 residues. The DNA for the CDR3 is TGTGCCAGCAGGAGGGTTGCAACTCAGGGATTCTACGAGCAGTACTTC. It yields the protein CASRRVATQGFYEQYF.

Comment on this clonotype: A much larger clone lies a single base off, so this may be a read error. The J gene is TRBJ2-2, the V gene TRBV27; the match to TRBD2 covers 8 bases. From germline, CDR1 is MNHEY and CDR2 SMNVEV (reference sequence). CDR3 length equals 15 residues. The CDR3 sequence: CASSPLFGGAGELSF. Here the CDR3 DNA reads TGTGCCAGCAGTCCGCTGTTCGGGGGGGCCGGGGAGCTGTCTTTT.

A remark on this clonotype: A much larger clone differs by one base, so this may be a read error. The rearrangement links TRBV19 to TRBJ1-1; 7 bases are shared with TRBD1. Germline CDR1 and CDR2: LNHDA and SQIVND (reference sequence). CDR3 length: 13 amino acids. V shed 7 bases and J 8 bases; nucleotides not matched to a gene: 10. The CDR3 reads CASKVQGVKEAFF. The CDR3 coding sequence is TGTGCCAGTAAGGTTCAGGGGGTTAAGGAAGCTTTCTTT.

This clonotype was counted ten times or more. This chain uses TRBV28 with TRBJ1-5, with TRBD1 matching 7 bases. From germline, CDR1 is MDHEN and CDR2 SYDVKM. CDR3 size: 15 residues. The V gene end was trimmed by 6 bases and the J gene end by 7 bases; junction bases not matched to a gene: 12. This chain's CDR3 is CASSPSGTVAQPQHF. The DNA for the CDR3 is TGTGCCAGCAGCCCATCCGGGACAGTGGCCCAGCCCCAGCATTTT.

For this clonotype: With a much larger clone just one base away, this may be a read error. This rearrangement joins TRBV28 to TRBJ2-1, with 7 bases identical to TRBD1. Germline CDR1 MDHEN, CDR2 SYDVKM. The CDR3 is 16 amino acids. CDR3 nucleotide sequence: TGTGCCAGCATTTTACCCGACAGGGCCTCCTACAATGAGCAGTTCTTC. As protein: CASILPDRASYNEQFF.

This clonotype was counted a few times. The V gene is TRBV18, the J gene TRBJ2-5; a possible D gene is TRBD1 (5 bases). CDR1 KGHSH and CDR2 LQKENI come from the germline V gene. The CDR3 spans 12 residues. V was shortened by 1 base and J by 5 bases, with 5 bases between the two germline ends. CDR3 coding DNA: TGTGCCAGCTCACCACGGGGCGAGACCCAGTACTTC. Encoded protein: CASSPRGETQYF.

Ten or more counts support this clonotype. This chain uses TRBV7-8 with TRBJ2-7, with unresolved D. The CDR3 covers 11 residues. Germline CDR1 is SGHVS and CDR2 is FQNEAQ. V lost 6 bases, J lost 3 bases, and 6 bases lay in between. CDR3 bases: TGTGCCAGCAGAAAGGACTACGAGCAGTACTTC. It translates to CASRKDYEQYF.

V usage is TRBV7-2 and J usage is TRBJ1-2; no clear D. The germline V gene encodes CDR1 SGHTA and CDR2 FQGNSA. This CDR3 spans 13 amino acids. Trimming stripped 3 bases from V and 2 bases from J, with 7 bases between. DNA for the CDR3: TGTGCCAGCAGCTTTTCCAACAACTATGGCTACACCTTC. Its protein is CASSFSNNYGYTF.

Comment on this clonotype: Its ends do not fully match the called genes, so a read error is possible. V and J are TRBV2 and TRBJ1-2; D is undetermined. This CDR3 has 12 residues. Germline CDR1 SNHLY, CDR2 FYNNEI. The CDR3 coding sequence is TGTGCCAGAATGACGGGCAACTGTGGCTACACCTTC. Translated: CARMTGNCGYTF.

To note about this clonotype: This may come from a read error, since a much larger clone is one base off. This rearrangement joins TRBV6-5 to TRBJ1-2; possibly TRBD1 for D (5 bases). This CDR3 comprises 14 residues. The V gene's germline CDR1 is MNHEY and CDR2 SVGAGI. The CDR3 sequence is CARSYGGTRDGYTF. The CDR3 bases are TGTGCCAGAAGTTACGGGGGGACCCGCGATGGCTACACCTTC.

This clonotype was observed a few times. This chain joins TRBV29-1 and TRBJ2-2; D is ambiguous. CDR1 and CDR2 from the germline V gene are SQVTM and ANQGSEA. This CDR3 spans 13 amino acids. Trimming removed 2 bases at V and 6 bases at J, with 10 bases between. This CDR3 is CSVERASAGELFF. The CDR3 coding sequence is TGCAGCGTTGAAAGGGCTTCAGCCGGGGAGCTGTTTTTT.

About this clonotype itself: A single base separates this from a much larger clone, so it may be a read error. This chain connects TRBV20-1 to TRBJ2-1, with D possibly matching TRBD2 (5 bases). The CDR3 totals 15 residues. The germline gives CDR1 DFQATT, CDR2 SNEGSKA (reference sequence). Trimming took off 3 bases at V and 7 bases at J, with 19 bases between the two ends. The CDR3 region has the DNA TGCAGTGCTAGCGATACTAGATCTCTTTTGAATGAGCAGTTCTTC. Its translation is CSASDTRSLLNEQFF.

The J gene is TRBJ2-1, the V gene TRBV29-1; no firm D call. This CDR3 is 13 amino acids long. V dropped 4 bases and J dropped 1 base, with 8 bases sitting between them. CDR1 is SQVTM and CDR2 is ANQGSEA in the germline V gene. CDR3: CSVVIQSYNEQFF. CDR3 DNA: TGCAGCGTTGTTATCCAGTCCTACAATGAGCAGTTCTTC.

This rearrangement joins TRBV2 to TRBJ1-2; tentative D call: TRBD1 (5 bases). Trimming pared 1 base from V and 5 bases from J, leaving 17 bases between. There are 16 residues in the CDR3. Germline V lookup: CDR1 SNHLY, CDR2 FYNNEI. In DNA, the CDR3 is TGTGCCAGCAGTGAAGGGGAAGCCAGGGCCGGTTATGGCTACACCTTC. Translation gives CASSEGEARAGYGYTF. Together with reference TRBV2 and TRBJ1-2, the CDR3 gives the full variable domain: EPEVTQTPSHQVTQMGQEVILRCVPISNHLYFYWYRQILGQKVEFLVSFYNNEISEKSEIFDDQFSVERPDGSNFTLKIRSTKLEDSAMYFCASSEGEARAGYGYTFGSGTRLTVV.

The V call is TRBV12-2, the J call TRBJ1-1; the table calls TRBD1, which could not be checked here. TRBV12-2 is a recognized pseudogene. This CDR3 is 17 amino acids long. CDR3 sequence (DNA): TGTGCAAGTCGCTTAGCCCACAGCAGGGAAGGGGACACTGAAGCTTTCTTT. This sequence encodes CASRLAHSREGDTEAFF.

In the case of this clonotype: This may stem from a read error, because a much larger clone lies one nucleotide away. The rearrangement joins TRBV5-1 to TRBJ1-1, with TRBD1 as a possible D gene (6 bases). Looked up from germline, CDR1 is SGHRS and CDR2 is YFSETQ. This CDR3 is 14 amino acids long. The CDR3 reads CASSLAGGATEALF. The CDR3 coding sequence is TGCGCCAGCAGCTTGGCCGGGGGGGCCACTGAAGCTTTATTT.